This T cell receptor beta chain was found in a study of Graves' ophthalmopathy and Graves' hyperthyroidism. Investigators amplified TCR beta CDR3 regions from RNA transcripts. RT-PCR in the first round used HTBI primers; a second-round multiplex PCR followed. One entry per CDR3 protein, called by TCRdb with MiXCR from the multiplex PCR reads. Counted here are 300,000 to 450,000 distinct CDR3 sequences, about a sixth occurring once; the ten biggest clones make up 2.4%. This CDR3 region has 16 residues. With V trimmed by 4 bases and J by 7 bases, 9 bases remained unmatched. At least ten counts were recorded for this clonotype.

The receptor was derived from an adult woman with stable Graves' hyperthyroidism. Sequencing was carried out using peripheral blood. V is TRBV12-3 or TRBV12-4 and J is TRBJ2-5, with 13 nucleotides matching TRBD2. The DNA of the CDR3 is TGTGCCAGCAGTTCATTAGGACTAGCGGGAGTTGGGACCCAGTACTTC. Translated: CASSSLGLAGVGTQYF.